This TCR beta chain comes out of a study of cytomegalovirus exposure and HLA in healthy donors. Whole-study findings and limits: Many donors shared some public TCRs, even though most TCR sequences were rare.

The V and J ends lost 8 bases and 2 bases, in that order; junction bases with no gene match: 4. CDR1 is LNHDA, CDR2 SQIVND, per germline (reference sequence). CDR3 length equals 13 residues. The validation cohort, a group of over a hundred subjects, included the donors and was separate from the roughly 720-subject first cohort. Regarding this clone: What it binds is not known.

TCRdb's copy holds only in-frame clones and misses some; the assay was immunoSEQ multiplex PCR. The repertoire includes tens of thousands of clones, roughly 96% of them detected once, and around 2.5% sits in the top ten. The clonotype originates from a man in his late teens or twenties in good health and CMV-seronegative. This chain joins TRBV19 and TRBJ1-1; 8 bases fit TRBD1. The sample comprised PBMCs. This CDR3 is CASQDRGNTEAFF. The CDR3, as DNA: TGTGCCAGTCAAGACAGGGGCAACACTGAAGCTTTCTTT.